This T cell receptor (beta chain) was sequenced during a study of T cell responses to AZD1222 COVID-19 vaccine. CDR3 length: 13 amino acids. Per the germline V gene, CDR1 is MDHEN and CDR2 is SYDVKM. V shed 11 bases and J shed 4 bases, with 14 bases lying between them. Here immunoSEQ multiplex PCR was the method, and the copy in TCRdb shows in-frame clones only, minus some. The sample carries about 160,000 clones, 85% to 95% recorded once. The sample holds one count of this clone. This receptor was obtained from an adult who received the AZD1222 COVID-19 vaccine. This chain joins TRBV28 and TRBJ1-4; D is perhaps TRBD1 (5 bases). The specimen comprised peripheral blood, sampled 28 days after the second AZD1222 dose. CDR3 amino acids: CAGQGYDNEKLFF. CDR3 DNA sequence: TGTGCCGGTCAGGGTTATGATAATGAAAAACTGTTTTTT.